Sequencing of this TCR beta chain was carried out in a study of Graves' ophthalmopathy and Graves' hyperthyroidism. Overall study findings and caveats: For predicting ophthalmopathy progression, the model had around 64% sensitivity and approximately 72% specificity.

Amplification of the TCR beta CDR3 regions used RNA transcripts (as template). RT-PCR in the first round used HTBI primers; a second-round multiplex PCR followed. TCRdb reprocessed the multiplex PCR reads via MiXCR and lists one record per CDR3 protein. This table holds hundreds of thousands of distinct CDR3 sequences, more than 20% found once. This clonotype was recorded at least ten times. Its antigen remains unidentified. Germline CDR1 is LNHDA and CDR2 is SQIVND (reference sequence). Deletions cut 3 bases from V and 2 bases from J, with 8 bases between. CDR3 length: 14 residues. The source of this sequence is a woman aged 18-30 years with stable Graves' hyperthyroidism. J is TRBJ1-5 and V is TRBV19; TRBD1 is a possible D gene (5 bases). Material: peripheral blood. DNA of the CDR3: TGTGCCAGTAGTATGTACAGGCGCAATCAGCCCCAGCATTTT. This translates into CASSMYRRNQPQHF.